Here is one T cell receptor (beta chain) with its context. Priming with a constant-region primer yielded TCR beta cDNA from 450 to 600 ng total RNA. Modified slightly, ARM-PCR produced TCR beta libraries over three nested multiplex PCR rounds. For around 11 cycles apiece, the opening two PCR rounds ran with TRBV1-TRBV30 forward primers and a C-beta reverse primer. MiXCR was run by TCRdb on the multiplex PCR reads, yielding one entry per CDR3 protein. The table includes 330,000 or so distinct CDR3 sequences, about 61% detected once. In addition to blood RNA drawn from unsorted whole blood, germline DNA was extracted. The entry originates in a study of tumor-infiltrating lymphocytes in primary liver carcinoma. The CDR3 extends over 15 amino acids. CDR1 is MNHEY and CDR2 is SVGAGI in the germline V gene. V lost 6 bases to trimming and J lost 0 bases, with 12 bases between them.

The sequenced sample was peripheral blood. The origin of this receptor is a man between 35 and 55 years old with primary liver carcinoma and hepatitis B virus infection. The V gene is TRBV6-5, the J gene TRBJ1-5; D unresolved. The CDR3 bases are TGTGCCAGCAGACGGACTGGCGATAGCAATCAGCCCCAGCATTTT. It translates to CASRRTGDSNQPQHF.